Below are 4 T cell receptor beta chains sequenced from a single sample in a study of T cell responses to AZD1222 COVID-19 vaccine. Produced via immunoSEQ multiplex PCR; TCRdb's table is partial and in-frame only. The sample yields 120,000 to 150,000 clones, 82% seen once. This material consisted of peripheral blood, taken on day 0 of MenACWY control vaccination. Every receptor here comes from an adult in good health.

This chain links TRBV14 with TRBJ1-2; 7 positions agree with TRBD1. CDR1 is SGHDN, CDR2 FVKESK, per germline. The V and J ends lost 4 bases and 5 bases, in that order; junction bases with no gene match: 7. The CDR3 is 14 amino acids. The CDR3 loop is CASSPPGQPYGYTF. The CDR3 coding sequence is TGTGCCAGCAGCCCACCGGGACAGCCGTATGGCTACACCTTC.

This clone was seen a few times. CDR3 protein: CATSDTTSGFEQFF. CDR3 DNA sequence: TGTGCCACCAGTGATACGACTAGCGGTTTTGAGCAGTTCTTC. The chain couples TRBV24-1 to TRBJ2-1; 9 nucleotides line up with TRBD2. The germline gives CDR1 KGHDR, CDR2 SFDVKD. V shed 3 bases and J 9 bases; nucleotides not matched to a gene: 5. This CDR3 comprises 14 residues.

This chain joins TRBV20-1 and TRBJ2-7; D not resolved. CDR1 and CDR2 (germline): DFQATT, SNEGSKA (reference sequence). The CDR3 runs 11 residues. With 1 base removed from V and 4 bases from J, the gap between germline ends came to 5 bases. CDR3 region: CSARGQYEQYF. In nucleotides, the CDR3 is TGCAGTGCTAGAGGGCAATACGAGCAGTACTTC.

The rearrangement uses TRBV11-2 and TRBJ1-1; D is perhaps TRBD1 (5 bases). Per germline, CDR1 SGHAT and CDR2 FQNNGV. V was clipped by 2 bases and J by 1 base, with 17 bases between them. The CDR3 is 17 amino acids. The chain's CDR3 is CASSLPGAWTPNTEAFF. The CDR3 nucleotides are TGTGCCAGCAGCTTACCCGGGGCCTGGACCCCGAACACTGAAGCTTTCTTT. Full variable domain (remainder filled in from reference TRBV11-2 and TRBJ1-1): EAGVAQSPRYKIIEKRQSVAFWCNPISGHATLYWYQQILGQGPKLLIQFQNNGVVDDSQLPKDRFSAERLKGVDSTLKIQPAKLEDSAVYLCASSLPGAWTPNTEAFFGQGTRLTVV.